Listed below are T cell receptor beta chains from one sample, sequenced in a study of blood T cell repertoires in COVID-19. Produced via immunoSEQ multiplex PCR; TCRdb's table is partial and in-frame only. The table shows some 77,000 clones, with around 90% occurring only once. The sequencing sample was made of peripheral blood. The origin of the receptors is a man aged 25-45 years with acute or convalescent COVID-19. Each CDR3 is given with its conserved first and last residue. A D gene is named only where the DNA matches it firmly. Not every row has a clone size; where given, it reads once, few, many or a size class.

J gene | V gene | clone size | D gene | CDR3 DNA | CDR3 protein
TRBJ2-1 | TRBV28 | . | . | TGTGCCAGCAGTTTACAGGGGACCAATGAGCAGTTCTTC | CASSLQGTNEQFF
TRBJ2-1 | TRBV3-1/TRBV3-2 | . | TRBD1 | TGTGCCAGCACACCCGGGACAGCTTACAATGAGCAGTTCTTC | CASTPGTAYNEQFF
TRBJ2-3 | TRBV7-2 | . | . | TGTGCCAGCAGCTACGTCGGGACTACAGATACGCAGTATTTT | CASSYVGTTDTQYF
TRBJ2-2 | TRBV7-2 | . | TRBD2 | TGTGCCAGCAGCTTTAGCGGGAGCCGCTCGAACACCGGGGAGCTGTTTTTT | CASSFSGSRSNTGELFF
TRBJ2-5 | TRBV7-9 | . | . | TGTGCCAGCAGCCCGCTGGGGAGTGCAGGGACCCAGTACTTC | CASSPLGSAGTQYF
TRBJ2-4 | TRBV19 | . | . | TGTGCCAGTAGTATTGGACAGCTGAACATTCAGTACTTC | CASSIGQLNIQYF
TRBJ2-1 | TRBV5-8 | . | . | TGTGCCAGCAGCTTTGAAGGACAAAGCTCCTACAATGAGCAGTTCTTC | CASSFEGQSSYNEQFF
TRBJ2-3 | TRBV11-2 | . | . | TGTGCCAGCAGCCCAAACCCGGTCCGAGGACTGTGGTCATCCGATACGCAGTATTTT | CASSPNPVRGLWSSDTQYF
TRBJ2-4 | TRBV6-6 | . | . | TGTGCCAGCAGTTACGAGGGAGGAACCAAAAACATTCAGTACTTC | CASSYEGGTKNIQYF
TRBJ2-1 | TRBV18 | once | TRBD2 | TGTGCCAGCTCACCGACGGCGGGAGTTTCCCATAGCTCCTACAATGAGCAGTTCTTC | CASSPTAGVSHSSYNEQFF
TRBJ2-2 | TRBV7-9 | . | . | TGTGCCAGCAGCTCGGGACATTCCGACACCGGGGAGCTGTTTTTT | CASSSGHSDTGELFF
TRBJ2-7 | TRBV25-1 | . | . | TGTGCCAGCAGCAGGGGTCCCTCCTACGAGCAGTACTTC | CASSRGPSYEQYF
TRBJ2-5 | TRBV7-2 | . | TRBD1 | TGTGCCAGCAGTAACGGACAGGGTAGTTTGACCCAGTACTTC | CASSNGQGSLTQYF
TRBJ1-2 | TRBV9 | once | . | TGTGCCAGCAGCGTAGCCCCGGGCGAGGGCGTATATGGCTACACCTTC | CASSVAPGEGVYGYTF
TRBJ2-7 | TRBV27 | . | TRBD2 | TGTGCCAGCACCCTCGAAGCGGGAGGGCGGTACGAGCAGTACTTC | CASTLEAGGRYEQYF
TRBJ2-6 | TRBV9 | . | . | TGTGCCAGCAGCGTGGGGCACCACTCTGGGGCCAACGTCCTGACTTTC | CASSVGHHSGANVLTF
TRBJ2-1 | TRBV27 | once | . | TGTGCCAGCACCTTACGCAGCTCCTACAATGAGCAGTTCTTC | CASTLRSSYNEQFF
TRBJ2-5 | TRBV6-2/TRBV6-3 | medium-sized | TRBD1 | TGTGCCAGCAGCAGGGGGAACGACCTAGAGACCCAGTACTTC | CASSRGNDLETQYF
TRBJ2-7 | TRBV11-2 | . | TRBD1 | TGTGCCAGCAGCTCGCTACAGGGGCGTCAGCACGAGCAGTACTTC | CASSSLQGRQHEQYF
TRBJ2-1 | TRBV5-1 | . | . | TGCGCCAGCCAGGGGGTAGCGGGGACCTACAATGAGCAGTTCTTC | CASQGVAGTYNEQFF
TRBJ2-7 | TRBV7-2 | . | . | TGTGCCAGCAGCTCGCGGACTTCTAGCTCCTACGAGCAGTACTTC | CASSSRTSSSYEQYF
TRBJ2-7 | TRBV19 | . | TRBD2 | TGTGCCAGTAGTCTGACTAGCGGGCCCGGAAAGCTGAGTGCCTACGAGCAGTACTTC | CASSLTSGPGKLSAYEQYF
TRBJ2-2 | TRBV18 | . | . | TGTGCCAGCTCAACGGGACATTGGGAGCTGTTTTTT | CASSTGHWELFF
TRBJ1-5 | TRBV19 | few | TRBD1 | TGTGCCAGTAGTATCCAGGGGGCAGGTCAGCCCCAGCATTTT | CASSIQGAGQPQHF
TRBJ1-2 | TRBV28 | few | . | TGTGCCAGCAGTTTTTCTGCCAGGAACGGCTACACCTTC | CASSFSARNGYTF
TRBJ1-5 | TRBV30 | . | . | TGTGCCTGGAGTCTACCTCCGGGACACAATCAGCCCCAGCATTTT | CAWSLPPGHNQPQHF
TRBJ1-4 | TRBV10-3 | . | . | TGTGCCATCAGTGAGTCCGGCGGGATTGAAAAACTGTTTTTT | CAISESGGIEKLFF
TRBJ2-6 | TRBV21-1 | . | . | TGTGCCAGCAGCAAAAGCAGGGGTGGGGTCTCTGGGGCCAACGTCCTGACTTTC | CASSKSRGGVSGANVLTF
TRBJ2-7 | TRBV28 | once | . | TGTGCCAGCAGTCCCACAATCCCCTACGAGCAGTACTTC | CASSPTIPYEQYF
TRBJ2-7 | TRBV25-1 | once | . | TGTGCCAGCAGTGAACCAAACAGGGACCACGAGCAGTACTTC | CASSEPNRDHEQYF
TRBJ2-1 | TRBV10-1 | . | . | TGCGCCAGCGGGGAGCGGAGTGAGCAGTTCTTC | CASGERSEQFF